Below are 27 T cell receptor beta chains sequenced from a single sample in a study of cytomegalovirus exposure and HLA in healthy donors. Vbeta (60) and Jbeta (13) primers were used in the PCR. Clones were read by immunoSEQ multiplex PCR, and TCRdb kept only the in-frame ones, dropping some. The sample consists of about 170,000 clones, roughly 84% of them appearing once. Sample: PBMCs. The source is a boy aged 2 to 9 in good health and CMV-seronegative.

The chain links TRBV29-1 to TRBJ2-3, with D maybe TRBD2 (6 bases). Germline values: CDR1 SQVTM, CDR2 ANQGSEA. Trimming took 7 bases from V and 0 from J, leaving 17 bases between them. The CDR3 totals 15 residues. In nucleotides, the CDR3 is TGCAGCGGGGCGGTACGGGGGATAAGCACAGATACGCAGTATTTT. It yields the protein CSGAVRGISTDTQYF.

The chain employs TRBV6-5 and TRBJ1-2; D is uncertain. The V gene's germline CDR1 is MNHEY and CDR2 SVGAGI. The CDR3 runs to 13 residues. V lost 2 bases and J lost 2, with 6 bases in between. CDR3 DNA: TGTGCCAGCAGTTACACGGGGAACTATGGCTACACCTTC. Translating it yields CASSYTGNYGYTF.

CDR3 amino acids: CASSAGGPNHEQFF. DNA for the CDR3: TGTGCCAGCAGCGCCGGGGGGCCAAACCATGAGCAGTTCTTC. This rearrangement joins TRBV9 to TRBJ2-1; D perhaps matches TRBD2 (7 bases). Germline V gene lookup returns CDR1 SGDLS and CDR2 YYNGEE. The CDR3 is 14 amino acids. Trimming pared 3 bases from V and 8 bases from J, leaving 15 bases between.

The V call is TRBV29-1, the J call TRBJ2-3, with D uncertain. Looked up from germline, CDR1 is SQVTM and CDR2 is ANQGSEA. The CDR3 is 12 amino acids. Trimming shortened V by 3 bases and J by 0 bases, and 4 bases separated the two germline ends. DNA for the CDR3: TGCAGCGTTGACACTAGCACAGATACGCAGTATTTT. Its protein product is CSVDTSTDTQYF.

The genes are TRBV5-1 and TRBJ2-1; 7 bases are a match to TRBD2. Germline V gives CDR1 SGHRS, CDR2 YFSETQ. The V segment lost 7 bases and the J segment 6 bases; nucleotides outside the gene matches: 1. The CDR3 length is 11 residues. CDR3 residues: CASGGGNEQFF. In nucleotides, the CDR3 is TGCGCCAGCGGCGGGGGCAATGAGCAGTTCTTC.

The rearrangement links TRBV6-5 to TRBJ2-1, with 9 bases fitting TRBD2. Germline V lookup: CDR1 MNHEY, CDR2 SVGAGI. Trimming at V came to 6 bases and at J to 2 bases, leaving 5 bases not matched to a gene. The CDR3 is 15 residues long. The CDR3: CASRPSGATYNEQFF. For the CDR3, the DNA is TGTGCCAGCAGGCCTAGCGGGGCTACCTACAATGAGCAGTTCTTC.

This chain uses TRBV7-3 with TRBJ2-3; TRBD2 aligns across 9 bases. Trimming cost V 4 bases and J 1 base; bases outside gene matches: 6. Germline V CDR1 and CDR2: SGHTA, FQGTGA. The CDR3 has 16 residues. CDR3 region: CASSYQAGGGTDTQYF. As DNA, the CDR3 is TGTGCCAGCAGCTACCAAGCGGGAGGAGGCACAGATACGCAGTATTTT.

The chain employs TRBV18 and TRBJ2-3; D is possibly TRBD2 (6 bases). CDR1 is KGHSH, CDR2 LQKENI, per germline. The CDR3 loop spans 13 amino acids. V lost 0 bases to trimming and J lost 6 bases, with 7 bases between them. CDR3: CASSPPSGDTQYF. The CDR3 bases are TGTGCCAGCTCACCACCTAGCGGCGATACGCAGTATTTT. The entire variable domain, with the rest obtained from reference TRBV18 and TRBJ2-3, is as follows: NAGVMQNPRHLVRRRGQEARLRCSPMKGHSHVYWYRQLPEEGLKFMVYLQKENIIDESGMPKERFSAEFPKEGPSILRIQQVVRGDSAAYFCASSPPSGDTQYFGPGTRLTVL.

Here the CDR3 DNA reads TGTGCCAGTAGTCTCCGGGACTGGCCCTCAACTAATGAAAAACTGTTTTTT. Amino acid sequence: CASSLRDWPSTNEKLFF. The V call is TRBV19, the J call TRBJ1-4; possibly TRBD1 for D (5 bases). Germline CDR1 and CDR2: LNHDA and SQIVND (reference sequence). The V end lost 5 bases, the J end lost 0 bases, and 16 bases lay between the germline ends. The length of the CDR3 is 17 residues.

The V and J genes are TRBV18 and TRBJ1-2, with TRBD1 matching over 8 bases. CDR1 is KGHSH and CDR2 is LQKENI in the germline V gene. The CDR3 runs 16 residues. Losses at the gene ends were 0 bases for V and 7 bases for J; bases not matched to a gene: 10. CDR3 sequence reads: CASSPPSMTGAVGYTF. Written as DNA, the CDR3 is TGTGCCAGCTCACCACCGTCTATGACAGGGGCTGTTGGCTACACCTTC. Full variable domain (missing parts from reference TRBV18 and TRBJ1-2): NAGVMQNPRHLVRRRGQEARLRCSPMKGHSHVYWYRQLPEEGLKFMVYLQKENIIDESGMPKERFSAEFPKEGPSILRIQQVVRGDSAAYFCASSPPSMTGAVGYTFGSGTRLTVV.

This rearrangement joins TRBV7-8 to TRBJ2-1; 7 nucleotides match TRBD2. With 3 bases clipped from V and 6 bases from J, the junction kept 8 bases outside the gene matches. The CDR3 contains 15 residues. Germline CDR1 is SGHVS and CDR2 is FQNEAQ. The CDR3 coding sequence is TGTGCCAGCAGCTTTGGGAAGCGGGGCTTCAATGAGCAGTTCTTC. Protein product: CASSFGKRGFNEQFF.

The genes are TRBV11-2 and TRBJ1-1; D not resolved. V lost 5 bases and J lost 1, with 14 bases in between. This CDR3 is 15 amino acids long. The germline gives CDR1 SGHAT, CDR2 FQNNGV. Here the CDR3 reads CASSPRRGSNTEAFF. The CDR3 nucleotides are TGTGCCAGCAGCCCCCGGAGAGGATCGAACACTGAAGCTTTCTTT.

The genes are TRBV6-6 and TRBJ2-3; D call uncertain. Germline CDR1 MNHNY, CDR2 SVGAGI (reference sequence). The V end was cut by 5 bases, the J end by 1 base, with 7 bases between. This CDR3 contains 13 residues. The CDR3 bases are TGTGCCAGCAGTCCAAGCCGCACAGATACGCAGTATTTT. Translation gives CASSPSRTDTQYF.

The gene calls are TRBV7-9 and TRBJ1-1; no clear D gene. The CDR3 length is 12 residues. The V gene's germline CDR1 is SEHNR and CDR2 FQNEAQ (reference sequence). Deletions cut 5 bases from V and 0 bases from J, with 4 bases between. The DNA of the CDR3 is TGTGCCAGCAGCCCAATGAACACTGAAGCTTTCTTT. Protein sequence: CASSPMNTEAFF.

The rearrangement joins TRBV7-2 to TRBJ2-1; 8 positions agree with TRBD2. Trimming removed 5 bases from V and 4 bases from J; junction bases left unmatched: 7. Germline assignment: CDR1 SGHTA and CDR2 FQGNSA. This CDR3 contains 15 residues. CDR3 sequence reads: CASSLKGLEYNEQFF. The DNA of the CDR3 is TGTGCCAGCAGCCTAAAGGGACTAGAATACAATGAGCAGTTCTTC.

This clone occurred once. The genes are TRBV27 and TRBJ1-2; 7 nucleotides line up with TRBD1. The CDR3 has 12 amino acids. Germline CDR1 reads MNHEY; CDR2 reads SMNVEV (reference sequence). With V trimmed by 5 bases and J by 5 bases, 2 bases remained unmatched. CDR3 sequence: CASSGDSYGYTF. As DNA, the CDR3 is TGTGCCAGCAGTGGGGACAGTTATGGCTACACCTTC.

This clone showed up just once. The chain employs TRBV19 and TRBJ1-2; D is unclear. Per the germline V gene, CDR1 is LNHDA and CDR2 is SQIVND (reference sequence). V was trimmed by 2 bases and J by 8 bases, leaving 15 bases between them. The CDR3 contains 14 residues. CDR3 nucleotide sequence: TGTGCCAGTAGTATACGGGAGGATACGGTAGGCTACACCTTC. It encodes CASSIREDTVGYTF.

J is TRBJ1-1 and V is TRBV7-2; possibly TRBD1 for D (6 bases). Germline V lookup: CDR1 SGHTA, CDR2 FQGNSA. The germline V and J ends were trimmed by 6 bases and 0 bases, with 17 bases remaining between them. The CDR3 contains 16 residues. CDR3 residues: CASRDGGGGMNTEAFF. The CDR3 nucleotides are TGTGCCAGCAGAGACGGAGGGGGGGGCATGAACACTGAAGCTTTCTTT.

Points on this clone: Other nucleotide sequences in the sample specify the same CDR3. CDR3 residues: CASSLLPRQGAYGYTF. In nucleotides, the CDR3 is TGTGCCAGCAGTTTATTGCCTCGGCAGGGGGCATATGGCTACACCTTC. The chain joins TRBV27 to TRBJ1-2; 8 bases fit TRBD1. In germline, CDR1 is MNHEY, CDR2 SMNVEV (reference sequence). The CDR3 contains 16 residues. V shed 1 base and J 5 bases; nucleotides not matched to a gene: 9.

The J gene is TRBJ1-3, the V gene TRBV19, with D tentatively TRBD1 (6 bases). CDR3 length: 15 residues. Deletions cut 4 bases from V and 0 bases from J, with 10 bases between. The germline V gene encodes CDR1 LNHDA and CDR2 SQIVND (reference sequence). DNA for the CDR3: TGTGCCAGTAGTACATCACAGGGCTCTGGAAACACCATATATTTT. This gives the protein CASSTSQGSGNTIYF. Full variable domain (missing parts from reference TRBV19 and TRBJ1-3): DGGITQSPKYLFRKEGQNVTLSCEQNLNHDAMYWYRQDPGQGLRLIYYSQIVNDFQKGDIAEGYSVSREKKESFPLTVTSAQKNPTAFYLCASSTSQGSGNTIYFGEGSWLTVV.

The chain is built from TRBV30 and TRBJ2-5, with 9 bases fitting TRBD2. After removal of 3 bases from V and 2 bases from J, the junction contained 10 bases not matched to a gene. The CDR3 totals 16 residues. Germline V gives CDR1 GTSNPN, CDR2 SVGIG (reference sequence). The CDR3 nucleotides read TGTGCCTGGAGAAATAGCGGGGGCCTGGGGCAAGAGACCCAGTACTTC. Its translation: CAWRNSGGLGQETQYF.

The rearrangement joins TRBV5-4 to TRBJ2-5, with D perhaps matching TRBD1 (5 bases). Per the germline V gene, CDR1 is SGHNT and CDR2 is YYREEE (reference sequence). V lost 3 bases and J lost 3, with 12 bases in between. The CDR3 is made up of 14 amino acids. The CDR3 bases are TGTGCCAGCAGCTCCCCTGACAGAGAAGAGACCCAGTACTTC. It codes for CASSSPDREETQYF.

The CDR3 nucleotides read TGTGCCAGCAGCTTAAAACAGGGTGGCGAGCAGTACTTC. It encodes CASSLKQGGEQYF. This chain joins TRBV7-2 and TRBJ2-7; a possible D gene is TRBD1 (6 bases). The CDR3 is 13 residues long. Germline V gene data show CDR1 as SGHTA and CDR2 as FQGNSA. The V end was cut by 2 bases, the J end by 6 bases, with 11 bases between.

The chain recombines TRBV6-5 with TRBJ2-5; the D gene is possibly TRBD1 (8 bases). The CDR3 is made up of 14 amino acids. V was cut by 5 bases and J by 5 bases, with 15 bases left in between. The germline V gene has CDR1 MNHEY and CDR2 SVGAGI. In nucleotides, the CDR3 is TGTGCCAGCAGTCGACAGGGGCGGGGGGAGACCCAGTACTTC. It is translated as CASSRQGRGETQYF.

The chain is built from TRBV27 and TRBJ1-1; D not resolved. This CDR3 is built from 12 residues. V was pared by 4 bases and J by 7 bases, with 10 bases between. Germline V CDR1 and CDR2: MNHEY, SMNVEV (reference sequence). The CDR3 is CASSSPGGEAFF. DNA of the CDR3: TGTGCCAGCAGTTCCCCGGGTGGTGAAGCTTTCTTT.

The chain couples TRBV18 to TRBJ1-1; a possible D gene is TRBD1 (6 bases). The germline CDR1 and CDR2 sequences are KGHSH and LQKENI. The CDR3 totals 13 residues. V was trimmed by 8 bases and J by 0 bases, leaving 10 bases between them. Written as DNA, the CDR3 is TGTGCCAGCAAGGACAGTTTGAACACTGAAGCTTTCTTT. Its protein product is CASKDSLNTEAFF.

This sequence joins TRBV5-8 and TRBJ2-7; 9 bases fit TRBD2. Germline lookup yields CDR1 SGHTS and CDR2 YDEGEE. This CDR3 is built from 13 residues. V lost 4 bases to trimming and J lost 2 bases; unmatched junction nucleotides: 1. The chain's CDR3 is CASSLAGTYEQYF. The CDR3 DNA sequence: TGTGCCAGCAGCCTAGCGGGGACCTACGAGCAGTACTTC.